Listed here are 8 T cell receptor beta chains from one sample, sequenced in a study of blood T cell repertoires in COVID-19. The table came from immunoSEQ multiplex PCR; TCRdb's copy has only in-frame clones and leaves some out. The table includes about 62,000 clones, over 60% detected once. The sequenced material came from peripheral blood. The receptors stem from a woman aged 50 to 60 with active or convalescent COVID-19.

The genes are TRBV21-1 and TRBJ2-5; the DNA was not used to check the table's D call, TRBD2. TRBV21-1 is recorded as a pseudogene. The CDR3 totals 14 residues. The CDR3 bases are TGTGCCAGCAGCAAATCAGGGGAGGGAGAGACCCAGTACTTC. It codes for CASSKSGEGETQYF.

The chain uses TRBV9 and TRBJ2-3, with D perhaps matching TRBD2 (6 bases). Per germline, CDR1 SGDLS and CDR2 YYNGEE. There are 16 residues in the CDR3. The V and J ends lost 3 bases and 2 bases respectively, with 16 bases between them. The CDR3 DNA is TGTGCCAGCAGCGGTAGACTAGAATCCTTCACAGATACGCAGTATTTT. Protein product: CASSGRLESFTDTQYF.

The chain carries TRBV4-1 and TRBJ1-2, with 11 bases identical to TRBD1. Trimming removed 2 bases from V and 2 bases from J; junction bases left unmatched: 7. The CDR3 runs to 17 residues. Germline assignment: CDR1 MGHRA and CDR2 YSYEKL. CDR3 sequence: CASSQPGQGARNYGYTF. CDR3 DNA sequence: TGCGCCAGCAGCCAACCTGGACAGGGGGCGCGAAACTATGGCTACACCTTC.

This clone has a handful of counts. The rearrangement uses TRBV11-3 and TRBJ2-7; D is possibly TRBD1 (5 bases). Germline V lookup: CDR1 SGHNT, CDR2 YENEEA. V was shortened by 7 bases and J by 1 base, with 23 bases between the two germline ends. The CDR3 consists of 17 residues. The CDR3 protein is CASTRLKGPLVSYEQYF. In DNA, the CDR3 is TGTGCCAGCACCCGTCTCAAGGGGCCCCTGGTATCCTACGAGCAGTACTTC.

The genes are TRBV24-1 and TRBJ2-1; 8 nucleotides match TRBD2. Germline lookup yields CDR1 KGHDR and CDR2 SFDVKD. V trimming: 5 bases; J trimming: 8 bases; junction bases outside the gene matches: 13. CDR3 length: 16 residues. CDR3 nucleotides: TGTGCCACCAGTGGGGGTTTAAAGGGACTAGTGGATGAGCAGTTCTTC. It is translated as CATSGGLKGLVDEQFF.

The chain joins TRBV7-3 to TRBJ1-1; a possible D gene is TRBD1 (6 bases). Germline loops: CDR1 SGHTA, CDR2 FQGTGA. The CDR3 spans 13 residues. The V gene lost 0 bases and the J gene lost 5 bases, with 7 bases spanning the gap. The CDR3 here is CASSLTRGTEAFF. The CDR3 bases are TGTGCCAGCAGCTTAACGAGGGGGACTGAAGCTTTCTTT. Looking up the rest from reference TRBV7-3 and TRBJ1-1 gives the full variable domain: GAGVSQTPSNKVTEKGKYVELRCDPISGHTALYWYRQSLGQGPEFLIYFQGTGAADDSGLPNDRFFAVRPEGSVSTLKIQRTERGDSAVYLCASSLTRGTEAFFGQGTRLTVV.

The V call is TRBV6-2 or TRBV6-3, the J call TRBJ1-5; D may be TRBD1 (5 bases). V was trimmed by 0 bases and J by 1 base, leaving 13 bases between them. CDR1 MNHEY and CDR2 SVGEGT come from the germline V gene. The CDR3 sequence is 17 residues long. The CDR3 bases are TGTGCCAGCAGTTACTCAGGGTTTGGGGGGAGCAATCAGCCCCAGCATTTT. Translating gives CASSYSGFGGSNQPQHF.

The chain carries TRBV2 and TRBJ2-1; 11 nucleotides agree with TRBD2. Germline values: CDR1 SNHLY, CDR2 FYNNEI. Losses at the gene ends were 6 bases for V and 4 bases for J; bases not matched to a gene: 8. This CDR3 region has 16 residues. DNA of the CDR3: TGTGCCAGCAGACCACCGGCTAGCGGGAGGTACAATGAGCAGTTCTTC. Translation: CASRPPASGRYNEQFF.